These 9 T cell receptor beta chains originate from one sample sequenced in a study of Ad26.COV2.S vaccination and SARS-CoV-2 variants. Profiling relied on immunoSEQ multiplex PCR, and the TCRdb table lists in-frame clones only, not all of them. Of roughly 390,000 clones in the sample, around 85% were seen once. Treatment of the sample: roughly 18 received Ad26.COV2.S at low or high dose, single or two shots; about 5 received placebo; per-sample allocation not given. All samples were drawn on day 63, counting from the first vaccine or placebo injection. The source material was peripheral blood, sampled in a trial of Ad26.COV2.S vaccine versus placebo. These receptors were collected from a person aged 18-65 years who received the Ad26.COV2.S COVID-19 vaccine or a placebo.

This chain joins TRBV7-9 and TRBJ2-2; 8 nucleotides match TRBD1. J was trimmed by 9 bases and V by 6 bases; bases with no gene match: 6. The CDR3 consists of 13 residues. CDR1 and CDR2 (germline): SEHNR, FQNEAQ (reference sequence). The CDR3 bases are TGTGCCAGCAGTCTGGACAGGGATCGGGAGCTGTTTTTT. Translation: CASSLDRDRELFF.

The V and J genes are TRBV19 and TRBJ2-1, with 8 nucleotides matching TRBD1. With V trimmed by 4 bases and J by 0 bases, 5 bases remained unmatched. This CDR3 is 16 amino acids long. CDR1 and CDR2 from the germline V gene are LNHDA and SQIVND (reference sequence). This CDR3 is CASSKNRGDSYNEQFF. The CDR3 coding sequence is TGTGCCAGTAGTAAAAACAGGGGGGACTCCTACAATGAGCAGTTCTTC.

The table lists this clone with a count of one. The J gene is TRBJ1-1, the V gene TRBV5-4, with 7 bases identical to TRBD1. Germline V gene sequence: CDR1 SGHNT, CDR2 YYREEE (reference sequence). J was trimmed by 1 base and V by 4 bases; bases with no gene match: 4. This CDR3 is 14 amino acids long. As DNA, the CDR3 is TGTGCCAGCAGCAAACAGGGGACGAACACTGAAGCTTTCTTT. Its protein is CASSKQGTNTEAFF.

The chain couples TRBV15 to TRBJ2-7, with a possible D match to TRBD1 (6 bases). The CDR3 has 15 residues. The V end lost 0 bases, the J end lost 7 bases, and 16 bases lay between the germline ends. Germline CDR1 reads LNHNV; CDR2 reads YYDKDF (reference sequence). CDR3 coding DNA: TGTGCCACCAGCAGAGAGGGCCACCTACAGGGTGAGCAGTACTTC. Amino acid sequence: CATSREGHLQGEQYF. Combining the CDR3 with reference TRBV15 and TRBJ2-7 gives the whole variable domain DAMVIQNPRYQVTQFGKPVTLSCSQTLNHNVMYWYQQKSSQAPKLLFHYYDKDFNNEADTPDNFQSRRPNTSFCFLDIRSPGLGDTAMYLCATSREGHLQGEQYFGPGTRLTVT.

This CDR3 reads CASSPSLGLAGGPRDNEQFF. The CDR3 coding sequence is TGTGCCAGCAGCCCCTCTTTGGGACTAGCGGGGGGGCCTAGGGACAATGAGCAGTTCTTC. V gene TRBV13 combines with J gene TRBJ2-1; 16 nucleotides agree with TRBD2. Germline V CDR1 and CDR2: PRHDT, FYEKMQ (reference sequence). The CDR3 covers 20 residues. V lost 5 bases and J lost 5; bases outside the gene matches: 15.

This chain connects TRBV2 to TRBJ1-2; possible D gene TRBD1, 6 bases. V was cut by 0 bases and J by 5 bases, with 10 bases left in between. This CDR3 spans 14 amino acids. Per the germline V gene, CDR1 is SNHLY and CDR2 is FYNNEI. The DNA of the CDR3 is TGTGCCAGCAGTGAAGCGACAGGCTCGTATGGCTACACCTTC. It translates to CASSEATGSYGYTF. The full variable domain, with the rest looked up from reference TRBV2 and TRBJ1-2, is EPEVTQTPSHQVTQMGQEVILRCVPISNHLYFYWYRQILGQKVEFLVSFYNNEISEKSEIFDDQFSVERPDGSNFTLKIRSTKLEDSAMYFCASSEATGSYGYTFGSGTRLTVV.

The J gene is TRBJ2-7, the V gene TRBV10-2; D unresolved. Germline V gives CDR1 WSHSY, CDR2 SAAADI. The ends were cut back, 4 bases at V and 2 bases at J, with 9 bases in the middle. This CDR3 is built from 13 residues. CDR3 residues: CASSVPGTYEQYF. In nucleotides, the CDR3 is TGCGCCAGCAGTGTACCAGGCACCTACGAGCAGTACTTC.

The CDR3 region is CASSQGQGAVSPLHF. CDR3 sequence (DNA): TGTGCCAGCAGTCAAGGACAGGGGGCTGTTTCACCCCTCCACTTT. This sequence joins TRBV6-2 or TRBV6-3 and TRBJ1-6, with TRBD1 matching 11 bases. Germline-derived CDR1 and CDR2 are MNHEY and SVGEGT. The ends lost 5 bases at V and 9 bases at J; junction bases unmatched: 6. This CDR3 is 15 amino acids long.

J is TRBJ1-2 and V is TRBV13, with 7 positions matching TRBD1. Germline CDR1 is PRHDT and CDR2 is FYEKMQ (reference sequence). CDR3 length: 14 amino acids. Unmatched junction bases numbered 4, after V lost 4 bases and J lost 2 bases. This CDR3 reads CASSSDRANYGYTF. CDR3 DNA: TGTGCCAGCAGCTCCGACAGGGCCAACTATGGCTACACCTTC. Variable domain in full (rest from reference TRBV13 and TRBJ1-2): AAGVIQSPRHLIKEKRETATLKCYPIPRHDTVYWYQQGPGQDPQFLISFYEKMQSDKGSIPDRFSAQQFSDYHSELNMSSLELGDSALYFCASSSDRANYGYTFGSGTRLTVV.